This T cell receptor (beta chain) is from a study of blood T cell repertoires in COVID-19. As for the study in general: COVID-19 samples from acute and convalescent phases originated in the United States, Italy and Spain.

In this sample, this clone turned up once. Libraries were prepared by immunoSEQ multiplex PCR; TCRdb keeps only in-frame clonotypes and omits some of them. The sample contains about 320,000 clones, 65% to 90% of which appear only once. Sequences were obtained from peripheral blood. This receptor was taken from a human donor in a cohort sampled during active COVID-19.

The CDR3 is CASTHSGQITDTQYF. The DNA of the CDR3 is TGCGCCAGCACTCATTCGGGACAGATAACAGATACGCAGTATTTT. This rearrangement joins TRBV5-1 to TRBJ2-3; TRBD1 aligns across 7 bases. Looked up from germline, CDR1 is SGHRS and CDR2 is YFSETQ. The V gene end was trimmed by 6 bases and the J gene end by 3 bases; junction bases not matched to a gene: 10. This CDR3 is built from 15 residues.